The rows below give T cell receptor beta chains drawn from one sample of a study of shared clonotypes between healthy human individuals. Profiling relied on immunoSEQ multiplex PCR, and the TCRdb table lists in-frame clones only, not all of them. This repertoire shows around 600,000 clones, 85% to 95% found once; its top ten account for approximately 0.12%. Sequencing was performed on naive CD8+ T cells sorted from blood. These receptors were taken from a woman in her thirties in good health. CDR3s include the opening cysteine and the closing phenylalanine or tryptophan. Rows may omit the clone size; those that give it use once, few, many or a size class.

cdr3_aa,j_call,v_call,clone_size
CASSPQSSGNTIYF,TRBJ1-3,TRBV13,NA
CASRPTENTEAFF,TRBJ1-1,TRBV10-1,NA
CASSQGPSYEQYF,TRBJ2-7,TRBV4-1,NA
CASSLIGSNRAQYF,TRBJ2-5,TRBV27,NA
CASSFESYTDTQYF,TRBJ2-3,TRBV6-5,once
CAILGQSDGYTF,TRBJ1-2,TRBV10-3,NA
CASSFSSGRHEQYF,TRBJ2-7,TRBV11-2,NA
CASSGTAYNEQFF,TRBJ2-1,TRBV6-5,NA
CASSLSSLNEQYF,TRBJ2-7,TRBV27,NA
CASSQATRGAYEQYF,TRBJ2-7,TRBV4-2,NA
CSGGPGQGAGELFF,TRBJ2-2,TRBV29-1,once
CASSPSLGLLTYEQYF,TRBJ2-7,TRBV27,NA
CASSPGLVIETQYF,TRBJ2-5,TRBV18,NA
CASSQVGRSGTDNTEAFF,TRBJ1-1,TRBV4-1,NA
CASSFTGGLYQPQHF,TRBJ1-5,TRBV5-8,NA
CASSPTGIAQETQYF,TRBJ2-5,TRBV5-8,once
CASSRDWASTDTQYF,TRBJ2-3,TRBV7-9,NA
CASSSLASYEQYF,TRBJ2-7,TRBV5-6,NA
CASRAGLENTGELFF,TRBJ2-2,TRBV19,NA
CASSPWDKIYEQYF,TRBJ2-7,TRBV5-6,NA
CASSFEPRTGTREQYF,TRBJ2-7,TRBV28,NA
CSVRRNTGELFF,TRBJ2-2,TRBV29-1,NA
CASRRDRADEKLFF,TRBJ1-4,TRBV2,NA
CASSEGPSYEQYF,TRBJ2-7,TRBV6-4,NA
CASSEGASGSYEQYF,TRBJ2-7,TRBV9,NA
CASSESGNTEAFF,TRBJ1-1,TRBV25-1,NA
CASSGDPSGSKTGELFF,TRBJ2-2,TRBV23-1,NA
CASSVGVNEQFF,TRBJ2-1,TRBV9,NA
CASSSGAEQFF,TRBJ2-1,TRBV27,NA
CASSHGRDYEQYF,TRBJ2-7,TRBV27,NA
CASSFKREGIADTQYF,TRBJ2-3,TRBV28,once
CASSTRLAGSYNEQFF,TRBJ2-1,TRBV19,NA
CASTSVPRNEQFF,TRBJ2-1,TRBV19,NA
CASSVGLRSETQYF,TRBJ2-5,TRBV5-6,NA
CASSIRLATDTQYF,TRBJ2-3,TRBV7-9,NA
CASSSEKGSPRTNTDTQYF,TRBJ2-3,TRBV7-8,NA
CAISGGGEGTDTQYF,TRBJ2-3,TRBV10-3,NA
CASSSYSGTEQYF,TRBJ2-7,TRBV11-2,NA
CASRQEEFTEAFF,TRBJ1-1,TRBV19,NA
CASSLTTNTGELFF,TRBJ2-2,TRBV27,NA
CASSGKQSPGADEKLFF,TRBJ1-4,TRBV7-6,NA
CASSFGVDTQYF,TRBJ2-3,TRBV5-1,NA
CASSWRGNPYEQYF,TRBJ2-7,TRBV28,NA
CASSHGQGLIDTQYF,TRBJ2-3,TRBV4-1,NA
CATGGPERNEQFF,TRBJ2-1,TRBV15,NA
CAMGRNTEAFF,TRBJ1-1,TRBV2,once
CASSLIATGATDTQYF,TRBJ2-3,TRBV7-8,NA
CASSSNSLGEAFF,TRBJ1-1,TRBV27,NA
CASSQALAGPSYEQYF,TRBJ2-7,TRBV14,NA
CASSGNGYTF,TRBJ1-2,TRBV9,NA
CASSLDLGGPIYEQYF,TRBJ2-7,TRBV19,NA
CASSLSGGTRFLLEQYF,NA,TRBV27,NA
CASSSRQAYEQYF,TRBJ2-7,TRBV13,once
CASSSTSESSYEQYF,TRBJ2-7,TRBV7-2,NA
CASSQSSSYNEQFF,TRBJ2-1,TRBV4-1,NA
CASRTGGGYTF,TRBJ1-2,TRBV28,NA
CASSFGTGGYEQYF,TRBJ2-7,TRBV28,NA
CASSEGKTTKNIQYF,TRBJ2-4,TRBV9,NA
CASSQGTVPPEQYF,TRBJ2-7,TRBV4-1,few